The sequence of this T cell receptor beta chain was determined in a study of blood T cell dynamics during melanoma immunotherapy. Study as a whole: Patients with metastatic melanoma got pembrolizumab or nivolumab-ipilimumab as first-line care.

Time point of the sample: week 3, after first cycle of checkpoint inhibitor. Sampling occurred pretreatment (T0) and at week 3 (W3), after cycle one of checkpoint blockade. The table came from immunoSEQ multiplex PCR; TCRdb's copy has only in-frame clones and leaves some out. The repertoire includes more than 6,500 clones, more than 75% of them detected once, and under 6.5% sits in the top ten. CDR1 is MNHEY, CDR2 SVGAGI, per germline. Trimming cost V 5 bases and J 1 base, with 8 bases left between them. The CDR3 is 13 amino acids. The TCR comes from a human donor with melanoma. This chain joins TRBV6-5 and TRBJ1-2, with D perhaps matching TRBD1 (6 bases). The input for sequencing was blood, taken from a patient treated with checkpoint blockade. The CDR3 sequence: CASSTGNNYGYTF. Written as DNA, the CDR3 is TGTGCCAGCAGTACAGGGAATAACTATGGCTACACCTTC.